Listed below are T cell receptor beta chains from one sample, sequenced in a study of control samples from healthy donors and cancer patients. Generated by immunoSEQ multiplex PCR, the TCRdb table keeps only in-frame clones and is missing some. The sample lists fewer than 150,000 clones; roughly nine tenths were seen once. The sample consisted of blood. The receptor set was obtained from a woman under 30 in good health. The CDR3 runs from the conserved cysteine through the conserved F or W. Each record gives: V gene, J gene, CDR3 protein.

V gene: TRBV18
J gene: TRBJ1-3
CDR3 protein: CASSHLTGGNTIYF

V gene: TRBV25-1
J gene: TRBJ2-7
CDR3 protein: CASSARDAYEQYF

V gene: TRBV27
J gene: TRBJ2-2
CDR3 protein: CASREASGHGELFF

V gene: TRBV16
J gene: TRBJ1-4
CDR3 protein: CASSPNVGGEKLFF

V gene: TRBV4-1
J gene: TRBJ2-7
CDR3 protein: CASSQGSSAGFKEQYF

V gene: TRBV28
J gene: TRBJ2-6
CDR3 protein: CASSSSTVSGANVLTF

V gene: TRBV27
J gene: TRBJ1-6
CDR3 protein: CASSYARSSYNSPLHF

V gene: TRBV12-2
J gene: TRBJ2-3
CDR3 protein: CASRLVPTETQTSTDTQYF

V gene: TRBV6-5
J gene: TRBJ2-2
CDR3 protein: CASSGLAANTGELFF

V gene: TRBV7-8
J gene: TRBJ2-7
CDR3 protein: CASSPRAASYEQYF

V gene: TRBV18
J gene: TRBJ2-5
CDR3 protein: CASSPKGGASGETQYF

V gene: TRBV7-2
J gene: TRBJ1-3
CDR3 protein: CASSFSPGLSGNTIYF

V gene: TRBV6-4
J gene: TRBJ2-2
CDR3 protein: CASSQQSNTGELFF

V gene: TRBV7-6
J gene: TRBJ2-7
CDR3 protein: CASSKTRQGFDEQYF

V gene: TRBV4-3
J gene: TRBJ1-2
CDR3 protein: CASSQAIEGYLVGYTF

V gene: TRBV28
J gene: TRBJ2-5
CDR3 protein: CASSSLEYTGVGTQYF

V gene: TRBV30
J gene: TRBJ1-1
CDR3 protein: CAWSLNTEAFF

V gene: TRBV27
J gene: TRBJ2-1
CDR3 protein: CASSLSWGPYNEQFF

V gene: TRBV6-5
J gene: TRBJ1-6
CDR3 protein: CASTQGDRENSPLHF

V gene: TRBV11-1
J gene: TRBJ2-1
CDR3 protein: CASSLARDRPPEQFF

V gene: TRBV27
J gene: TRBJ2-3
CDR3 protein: CASSYTKIKAGGSDTQYF

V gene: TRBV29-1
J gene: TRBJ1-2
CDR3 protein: CSVDKLTGDTPNYGYTF

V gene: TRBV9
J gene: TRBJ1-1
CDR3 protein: CATSARIAEAFF

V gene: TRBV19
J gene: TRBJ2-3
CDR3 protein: CASSGTGRDRGYGGTDTQYF